This T cell receptor (beta chain) is from a study of regulatory T cells in long-lasting Graves disease. Time point denoted: persistent/refractory GD, antithyroid drugs over 5 years with positive TRAb. Preparation of the TCR library used RNA extracted from PBMCs. From an endocrinology department in Xi'an, China, came the patients. Findings of the study overall: There were preferences for TRBV28, TRBJ1-2 and TRBJ2-5 in persistent disease. Persistent Graves' patients showed reduced TCR diversity versus newly diagnosed patients.

There are many counts of this clonotype. Its matching antigen is unknown. V lost 5 bases, J lost 2 bases, and 3 bases stayed unmatched. The CDR3 totals 13 residues. CDR1 DFQATT and CDR2 SNEGSKA come from the germline V gene (reference sequence). Assembly of TCR beta libraries relied on iRepertoire HTBI primers together with Arm-PCR of CDR3 regions. Using its own MiXCR run on the multiplex PCR reads, TCRdb lists one record per CDR3 protein. This sample carries about 660,000 distinct CDR3 sequences, roughly 30% of them seen once, and the ten largest clones take around 40%. The specimen was peripheral blood mononuclear cells (PBMCs), collected when the disease was refractory, from a patient treated with antithyroid drugs. The chain joins TRBV20-1 to TRBJ2-5; 9 nucleotides agree with TRBD2. The origin of this receptor is a female donor with Graves disease. CDR3 residues: CSAATSGQETQYF. The DNA for the CDR3 is TGCAGTGCTGCGACTAGCGGACAAGAGACCCAGTACTTC.